Shown below are 30 T cell receptor beta chains from a single sample sequenced in a study of T cells in Graves' hyperthyroidism and ophthalmopathy. RNA transcripts gave rise to amplified TCR beta CDR3 regions. Carried out on the TCR CDR3, a first-round RT-PCR used the HTBI primer set. TCRdb re-analysed the multiplex PCR reads in MiXCR, keeping a single row per CDR3 protein. This table has hundreds of thousands of distinct CDR3 sequences, about two fifths appearing once. The sequenced sample was blood. The receptors stem from a man between 18 and 35 years old with Graves' hyperthyroidism.

DNA of the CDR3: TGTGCCAGCAGCCAAGATGAAGATGGGGTGAGGGGCTACACCTTC. Protein product: CASSQDEDGVRGYTF. V is TRBV7-6 and J is TRBJ1-2; D remains ambiguous. CDR3 length: 15 residues. Per the germline V gene, CDR1 is SGHVS and CDR2 is FNYEAQ. The germline V and J ends were trimmed by 5 bases and 8 bases, with 21 bases remaining between them.

The chain has TRBV9 and TRBJ2-2; D not resolved. Trimming cost V 3 bases and J 7 bases, with 16 bases left between them. Germline V gene lookup returns CDR1 SGDLS and CDR2 YYNGEE. CDR3 length equals 15 residues. The CDR3 sequence is CASSAGPVKGGELFF. In DNA form, the CDR3 reads TGTGCCAGCAGCGCCGGGCCAGTGAAGGGCGGGGAGCTGTTTTTT.

About this clonotype: The junction differs from germline at one of its ends, possibly a read error. V and J are TRBV19 and TRBJ1-3; possibly TRBD1 for D (5 bases). The length of the CDR3 is 13 residues. Germline CDR1 LNHDA, CDR2 SQIVND (reference sequence). CDR3 sequence reads: CASSRQNGNAIYF. The CDR3 DNA reads TGTGCCAGTAGTCGACAGAATGGAAACGCCATATATTTT. The full variable domain, completed using reference TRBV19 and TRBJ1-3, is DGGITQSPKYLFRKEGQNVTLSCEQNLNHDAMYWYRQDPGQGLRLIYYSQIVNDFQKGDIAEGYSVSREKKESFPLTVTSAQKNPTAFYLCASSRQNGNAIYFGEGSWLTVV.

The chain is built from TRBV24-1 and TRBJ2-2; D not resolved. Trimming pared 9 bases from V and 6 bases from J, leaving 13 bases between. Germline V gives CDR1 KGHDR, CDR2 SFDVKD. The CDR3 has 13 amino acids. CDR3 DNA sequence: TGTGCCACCGGAGCAGTAGGCGCCGGGGAGCTGTTTTTT. It yields the protein CATGAVGAGELFF.

The table lists this clonotype with a few counts. This chain links TRBV7-2 with TRBJ2-7, with D unclear. Trimming stripped 4 bases from V and 11 bases from J, with 15 bases between. The CDR3 contains 12 residues. Germline V gene data show CDR1 as SGHTA and CDR2 as FQGNSA. The CDR3 loop is CASSSGWTEKYF. The CDR3, as DNA: TGTGCCAGCAGCTCAGGATGGACGGAAAAGTACTTC.

The chain links TRBV24-1 to TRBJ2-7; TRBD2 agrees at 11 bases. V shed 6 bases, J shed 1 base, and the junction held 7 bases outside the gene matches. The CDR3 runs to 16 residues. Per germline, CDR1 KGHDR and CDR2 SFDVKD. In nucleotides, the CDR3 is TGTGCCACCAGTAGTATGGGGACTAGCGGATCCTACGAGCAGTACTTC. The encoded protein is CATSSMGTSGSYEQYF.

The genes are TRBV5-1 and TRBJ2-2; 8 bases are a match to TRBD1. CDR1 is SGHRS, CDR2 YFSETQ, per germline. Trimming took 1 base from V and 3 from J; bases not matched to a gene: 5. The CDR3 length is 16 residues. This chain's CDR3 is CASSLRTGSDTGELFF. The CDR3 DNA reads as TGCGCCAGCAGCTTGAGGACAGGGAGTGACACCGGGGAGCTGTTTTTT.

This clonotype was counted many times. The rearrangement joins TRBV7-9 to TRBJ1-1; D might be TRBD1 (5 bases). Trimming cost V 2 bases and J 5 bases, with 9 bases left between them. Germline V gene sequence: CDR1 SEHNR, CDR2 FQNEAQ (reference sequence). The CDR3 has 13 residues. The CDR3 here is CASSLSRETEAFF. The CDR3 nucleotides are TGTGCCAGCAGCTTATCCAGGGAGACTGAAGCTTTCTTT. The entire variable domain, with the rest obtained from reference TRBV7-9 and TRBJ1-1, is as follows: DTGVSQNPRHKITKRGQNVTFRCDPISEHNRLYWYRQTLGQGPEFLTYFQNEAQLEKSRLLSDRFSAERPKGSFSTLEIQRTEQGDSAMYLCASSLSRETEAFFGQGTRLTVV.

At least ten counts were recorded for this clonotype. J is TRBJ2-7 and V is TRBV29-1; no clear D gene. The V end lost 1 base, the J end lost 0 bases, and 7 bases lay between the germline ends. Per germline, CDR1 SQVTM and CDR2 ANQGSEA. The length of the CDR3 is 13 residues. CDR3: CSVEVTDSYEQYF. DNA for the CDR3: TGCAGCGTTGAAGTTACGGACTCCTACGAGCAGTACTTC.

This clonotype was seen at least ten times. V gene TRBV24-1 combines with J gene TRBJ1-1, with D tentatively TRBD1 (6 bases). CDR3 length: 13 amino acids. V was pared by 0 bases and J by 10 bases, with 11 bases between. CDR1 is KGHDR, CDR2 SFDVKD, per germline. CDR3 in amino acids: CATSDLQQGRAFF. In nucleotides, the CDR3 is TGTGCCACCAGTGATTTGCAGCAGGGGAGAGCTTTCTTT.

Ten or more counts support this clonotype. The V call is TRBV19, the J call TRBJ1-1; D not certain. The CDR3 runs 11 residues. Germline-derived CDR1 and CDR2 are LNHDA and SQIVND (reference sequence). The V end was cut by 6 bases, the J end by 8 bases, with 10 bases between. This CDR3 is CASRAMGEAFF. The CDR3 DNA reads TGTGCCAGTAGGGCGATGGGGGAAGCTTTCTTT. The variable domain in full, completed from reference TRBV19 and TRBJ1-1, reads DGGITQSPKYLFRKEGQNVTLSCEQNLNHDAMYWYRQDPGQGLRLIYYSQIVNDFQKGDIAEGYSVSREKKESFPLTVTSAQKNPTAFYLCASRAMGEAFFGQGTRLTVV.

This clonotype was recorded at least ten times. The chain joins TRBV10-3 to TRBJ2-7, with D unresolved. This CDR3 is built from 11 residues. V dropped 10 bases and J dropped 1 base, with 8 bases sitting between them. Germline V gives CDR1 ENHRY, CDR2 SYGVKD. The CDR3 sequence is CATTESYEQYF. CDR3 DNA sequence: TGTGCCACTACCGAGTCCTACGAGCAGTACTTC.

This chain connects TRBV25-1 to TRBJ1-6; 8 nucleotides agree with TRBD1. Germline CDR1 is MGHDK and CDR2 is SYGVNS. The CDR3 consists of 15 residues. J lost 7 bases, V lost 5 bases, and 7 bases had no gene match. CDR3 sequence: CASSLEGQANSPLHF. The CDR3 nucleotides are TGTGCCAGCAGTTTGGAGGGACAGGCAAATTCACCCCTCCACTTT.

This clonotype was counted at least ten times. CDR3 protein: CSVGGGRGYEQYF. The DNA for the CDR3 is TGCAGCGTTGGAGGAGGGAGGGGCTACGAGCAGTACTTC. The rearrangement joins TRBV29-1 to TRBJ2-7; 7 bases match TRBD2. Trimming removed 4 bases from V and 3 bases from J; junction bases left unmatched: 6. Germline values: CDR1 SQVTM, CDR2 ANQGSEA. The CDR3 totals 13 residues.

The V gene is TRBV2, the J gene TRBJ1-2; 7 nucleotides agree with TRBD1. This CDR3 region has 13 residues. Germline V gene data show CDR1 as SNHLY and CDR2 as FYNNEI. Losses at the gene ends were 3 bases for V and 8 bases for J; bases not matched to a gene: 6. This CDR3 is CASSEEGARGYTF. The CDR3 DNA sequence: TGTGCCAGCAGTGAGGAGGGGGCGCGAGGCTACACCTTC.

For the CDR3, the DNA is TGTGCCAGCAGCCGGACAGGGGGTTTAGGCTACACCTTC. Translating it yields CASSRTGGLGYTF. The chain is built from TRBV25-1 and TRBJ1-2; 10 nucleotides match TRBD1. This CDR3 spans 13 amino acids. Trimming took 6 bases from V and 8 from J; bases not matched to a gene: 6. Germline values: CDR1 MGHDK, CDR2 SYGVNS.

DNA of the CDR3: TGCGCCAGCGCCGCCAGGGAAGGGGACTATGGCTACACCTTC. This gives the protein CASAAREGDYGYTF. The chain carries TRBV5-1 and TRBJ1-2; tentative D call: TRBD1 (5 bases). With 7 bases removed from V and 3 bases from J, the gap between germline ends came to 16 bases. CDR3 size: 14 residues. The germline gives CDR1 SGHRS, CDR2 YFSETQ.

Many counts were recorded for this clonotype. The chain carries TRBV7-9 and TRBJ1-4; 7 nucleotides match TRBD1. J was trimmed by 6 bases and V by 7 bases; bases with no gene match: 11. Germline lookup yields CDR1 SEHNR and CDR2 FQNEAQ (reference sequence). The CDR3 is 15 amino acids. DNA for the CDR3: TGTGCCAGCACCCAGCCCGGGACAGAGGATGAAAAACTGTTTTTT. It yields the protein CASTQPGTEDEKLFF.

The chain is built from TRBV10-3 and TRBJ2-7; D possibly matches TRBD1 or TRBD2 (5 bases each). Germline-derived CDR1 and CDR2 are ENHRY and SYGVKD. CDR3 length: 14 amino acids. The V and J ends lost 2 bases and 4 bases respectively, with 12 bases between them. The DNA for the CDR3 is TGTGCCATCAGTGAGGAGATGAGGGGATACGAGCAGTACTTC. Translating it yields CAISEEMRGYEQYF.

This clonotype was seen at least ten times. The chain uses TRBV5-1 and TRBJ1-1; 7 nucleotides line up with TRBD1. J lost 4 bases, V lost 4 bases, and 4 bases had no gene match. The CDR3 is made up of 13 amino acids. Germline values: CDR1 SGHRS, CDR2 YFSETQ. Here the CDR3 reads CASSVPGGTEAFF. The CDR3 nucleotides read TGCGCCAGCAGCGTTCCAGGGGGCACTGAAGCTTTCTTT.

This clonotype has ten or more counts. V and J are TRBV12-3 or TRBV12-4 and TRBJ1-1; no firm D call. This CDR3 region has 14 residues. V was trimmed by 0 bases and J by 1 base, leaving 6 bases between them. CDR3 residues: CASSLAHQNTEAFF. The CDR3 nucleotides are TGTGCCAGCAGTTTAGCGCACCAGAACACTGAAGCTTTCTTT.

V usage is TRBV29-1 and J usage is TRBJ1-5; no reliable D call. Germline assignment: CDR1 SQVTM and CDR2 ANQGSEA. This CDR3 region has 14 residues. The ends were cut back, 2 bases at V and 11 bases at J, with 19 bases in the middle. CDR3 in amino acids: CSVERSKGRETQHF. The CDR3, as DNA: TGCAGCGTTGAAAGATCAAAGGGAAGAGAGACCCAGCATTTT.

J is TRBJ1-3 and V is TRBV20-1; D is ambiguous. CDR1 is DFQATT, CDR2 SNEGSKA, per germline (reference sequence). V lost 0 bases, J lost 4 bases, and 10 bases lay in between. This CDR3 has 14 residues. CDR3 DNA sequence: TGCAGTGCTAGAGATGTGGGGTCCGGAAACACCATATATTTT. Amino acids: CSARDVGSGNTIYF.

This clonotype was seen repeatedly, ten times or more. The rearrangement links TRBV6-5 to TRBJ2-7, with TRBD1 identical over 10 bases. Germline V CDR1 and CDR2: MNHEY, SVGAGI. The CDR3 runs 13 residues. With V trimmed by 6 bases and J by 5 bases, 4 bases remained unmatched. The chain's CDR3 is CASSPGQGNEQYF. As DNA, the CDR3 is TGTGCCAGCAGCCCGGGACAGGGGAACGAGCAGTACTTC.

This clonotype has a count of ten or more. This chain links TRBV29-1 with TRBJ2-7; 12 positions agree with TRBD1. Germline CDR1 SQVTM, CDR2 ANQGSEA. Trimming removed 3 bases from V and 9 bases from J; junction bases left unmatched: 6. CDR3 length: 13 amino acids. This CDR3 is CSVEGQGALGQYF. The CDR3 bases are TGCAGCGTTGAGGGACAGGGGGCTCTGGGGCAGTACTTC.

The rearrangement links TRBV5-6 to TRBJ2-2; 7 nucleotides align to TRBD2. The CDR3 runs 15 residues. Germline V gene lookup returns CDR1 SGHDT and CDR2 YYEEEE. The junction had 7 bases not matched to a gene; V was cut back by 4 bases and J by 4 bases. DNA for the CDR3: TGTGCCAGCAGCCTTACTAGCGTGGGCACCGGGGAGCTGTTTTTT. This gives the protein CASSLTSVGTGELFF.

This clonotype has more than one count but fewer than ten. V is TRBV7-8 and J is TRBJ2-7, with 7 bases that match TRBD2. Germline V gene data show CDR1 as SGHVS and CDR2 as FQNEAQ. The CDR3 is made up of 17 amino acids. V lost 5 bases and J lost 5; bases outside the gene matches: 18. The CDR3 region is CASSGRRDGRAVDEQYF. CDR3 sequence (DNA): TGTGCCAGCAGCGGGAGGAGAGATGGGAGGGCCGTCGACGAGCAGTACTTC.

In its sample, this clonotype was seen many times. V usage is TRBV29-1 and J usage is TRBJ1-1; 11 nucleotides align to TRBD1. The ends lost 4 bases at V and 8 bases at J; junction bases unmatched: 9. CDR3 length equals 14 residues. CDR1 and CDR2 (germline): SQVTM, ANQGSEA. This chain's CDR3 is CSVGTGGAGGEAFF. In nucleotides, the CDR3 is TGCAGCGTTGGGACAGGGGGCGCAGGGGGAGAAGCTTTCTTT. Combining the CDR3 with reference TRBV29-1 and TRBJ1-1 gives the whole variable domain SAVISQKPSRDICQRGTSLTIQCQVDSQVTMMFWYRQQPGQSLTLIATANQGSEATYESGFVIDKFPISRPNLTFSTLTVSNMSPEDSSIYLCSVGTGGAGGEAFFGQGTRLTVV.

This chain uses TRBV12-3 or TRBV12-4 with TRBJ2-7; no firm D call. CDR3 size: 10 residues. Trimming shortened V by 7 bases and J by 6 bases, and 7 bases separated the two germline ends. CDR3 sequence reads: CASILSEQYF. CDR3 sequence (DNA): TGTGCCAGCATTCTATCCGAGCAGTACTTC.

The table lists this clonotype with a few counts. This chain links TRBV19 with TRBJ2-5; 7 positions agree with TRBD1. Trimming at V came to 6 bases and at J to 5 bases, leaving 6 bases not matched to a gene. This CDR3 comprises 13 residues. CDR1 LNHDA and CDR2 SQIVND come from the germline V gene (reference sequence). CDR3 protein: CASRPQGLETQYF. The CDR3 DNA follows: TGTGCCAGTAGGCCACAGGGGTTGGAGACCCAGTACTTC.